This entry describes one T cell receptor (beta chain). From germline, CDR1 is SGHTA and CDR2 FQGNSA. Unmatched junction bases numbered 6, after V lost 1 base and J lost 2 bases. The CDR3 totals 17 residues. The data were obtained in a study of blood T cell repertoires in COVID-19. Study context: Samples representing acute and convalescent COVID-19 were sourced from the United States, Italy and Spain. Nucleic acid was either cDNA or gDNA, and it came from T cells, B-cell-depleted T cells, or PBMCs.

How the authors handled the data: Nucleated cell number was recorded as an estimate derived from reference gene primer amplification. The repertoire was sequenced with immunoSEQ multiplex PCR; TCRdb's copy has only in-frame clones and lacks some. D and trimming were read from the DNA, whereas the V and J calls and clone size are those reported in that table. The sample lists tens of thousands of clones, around 82% occurring once. This receptor was obtained from a woman aged 60-75 years with acute or convalescent COVID-19. Sequencing was done on a sample of peripheral blood. The V and J genes are TRBV7-2 and TRBJ2-1; 9 bases match TRBD2. This chain's CDR3 is CASSLVGRGGAYNEQFF. CDR3 in DNA: TGTGCCAGCAGCTTAGTAGGGCGCGGGGGGGCCTACAATGAGCAGTTCTTC.